This TCR beta chain was recovered during a study of identical twins. Study-wide results and limits: Where out-of-frame alpha sequences were twin-shared, they showed excess low generation probability. Insertion counts were lower in abundant cord blood beta clonotypes, a trend that memory repertoires did not show. Models predicted too little out-of-frame TCR alpha sharing in monozygotic twins. Conclusions were based on cross-sectional statistical analysis, without following the same donors.

This clonotype was counted only a few times. Its antigen remains unidentified. MiXCR was run by TCRdb on the 5' RACE reads, yielding one entry per CDR3 protein. The top ten hold around 0.48% of the sample, which has approximately 550,000 distinct CDR3 sequences, about a fifth seen once. Another study also made use of these data, one on yellow fever vaccine responses in identical twins.

The TCR sequence derives from a woman aged 18-35 years in good health. Input material: CD4+ T cells sorted from blood.

DNA for the CDR3: TGCAGCGTTTACAGTTTTGGGGGTGAAGCTTTCTTT. Translation gives CSVYSFGGEAFF. This chain links TRBV29-1 with TRBJ1-1; D may be TRBD1 (5 bases). The CDR3 is made up of 12 amino acids. Between the trimmed V and J ends, which lost 5 bases and 7 bases, there was a span of 14 bases. CDR1 is SQVTM and CDR2 is ANQGSEA in the germline V gene.